The 8 T cell receptor beta chains reported below all come from one sample, sequenced in a study of CD8+CD57+ T cells in acquired aplastic anemia. Individuals selected for sequencing had exhibited CD8+CD57+ cell expansion on flow cytometry. The template for TCR beta VDJ and CDR3 sequence profiling was genomic DNA. TCRdb reanalysed the reads using MiXCR and keeps one entry per CDR3 protein. The sample carries about 98,000 distinct CDR3 sequences, about 67% recorded once. The specimen was sorted CD4+, CD8+, or CD8+CD57+ T cells (not recorded which) from PBMCs. The source is a human donor with aplastic anemia.

The chain is built from TRBV11-1 and TRBJ2-3, with 9 positions matching TRBD1. The CDR3 sequence is 15 residues long. Germline loops: CDR1 SGHAT, CDR2 FQDESV (reference sequence). V trimming: 5 bases; J trimming: 3 bases; junction bases outside the gene matches: 6. The DNA of the CDR3 is TGTGCCAGCAGCGTCAGGACAGGGGCGACAGATACGCAGTATTTT. This encodes CASSVRTGATDTQYF.

The chain is built from TRBV29-1 and TRBJ2-1, with 8 bases lining up with TRBD1. Germline V lookup: CDR1 SQVTM, CDR2 ANQGSEA. Losses at the gene ends were 4 bases for V and 7 bases for J; bases not matched to a gene: 9. The CDR3 loop spans 14 amino acids. For the CDR3, the DNA is TGCAGCGTTGCACTGGACAGGGTAATAAATGAGCAGTTCTTC. Translating gives CSVALDRVINEQFF.

The genes are TRBV9 and TRBJ2-5, with D unclear. CDR1 SGDLS and CDR2 YYNGEE come from the germline V gene. CDR3 length: 13 amino acids. Deletions cut 1 base from V and 7 bases from J, with 11 bases between. The DNA for the CDR3 is TGTGCCAGCAGCGTATTAGCTGATGGGACCCAGTACTTC. Translation: CASSVLADGTQYF.

CDR3 loop: CSAVGQVYEQYF. The CDR3, as DNA: TGCAGTGCAGTGGGACAGGTGTACGAGCAGTACTTC. The rearrangement links TRBV20-1 to TRBJ2-7, with 8 bases identical to TRBD1. Per the germline V gene, CDR1 is DFQATT and CDR2 is SNEGSKA (reference sequence). V was pared by 6 bases and J by 4 bases, with 5 bases of the junction left unmatched. The length of the CDR3 is 12 residues.

V gene TRBV29-1 combines with J gene TRBJ2-7; TRBD2 matches at 8 bases. Trimming at V came to 4 bases and at J to 7 bases, leaving 18 bases not matched to a gene. CDR3 length equals 16 residues. Germline loops: CDR1 SQVTM, CDR2 ANQGSEA. The DNA for the CDR3 is TGCAGCGTTGTTTCCCCTACTAGCGGACTCTCGGGGGAGCAGTACTTC. As protein: CSVVSPTSGLSGEQYF.

The CDR3 nucleotides read TGTGCCACCAGCAGAGATAGATCCGCTCTACTTTACGAGCAGTACTTC. This gives the protein CATSRDRSALLYEQYF. The chain couples TRBV15 to TRBJ2-7; no definite D call. This CDR3 region has 16 residues. Germline V gene sequence: CDR1 LNHNV, CDR2 YYDKDF (reference sequence). Trimming cost V 0 bases and J 4 bases, with 16 bases left between them. Drawing the rest from reference TRBV15 and TRBJ2-7, the complete variable domain is DAMVIQNPRYQVTQFGKPVTLSCSQTLNHNVMYWYQQKSSQAPKLLFHYYDKDFNNEADTPDNFQSRRPNTSFCFLDIRSPGLGDTAMYLCATSRDRSALLYEQYFGPGTRLTVT.

Note on this clonotype: One end of the junction varies from germline; a read error may be responsible. This chain connects TRBV20-1 to TRBJ2-7; no firm D call. The CDR3 loop spans 13 amino acids. The V gene's germline CDR1 is DFQATT and CDR2 SNEGSKA (reference sequence). This CDR3 is CIARDRASYEQYF. CDR3 DNA sequence: TGCATTGCTAGAGATCGAGCCTCCTACGAGCAGTACTTC.

V usage is TRBV10-2 and J usage is TRBJ2-7, with 8 bases fitting TRBD2. The ends lost 3 bases at V and 1 base at J; junction bases unmatched: 5. CDR1 is WSHSY, CDR2 SAAADI, per germline. The CDR3 runs 15 residues. The CDR3 spells CASSDGGRPSYEQYF. The CDR3 DNA follows: TGCGCCAGCAGTGATGGCGGGAGGCCATCCTACGAGCAGTACTTC.